The source of this TCR beta chain is a study of shared clonotypes between healthy human individuals. CDR1 and CDR2 (germline): SGHTA, FQGNSA. The CDR3 extends over 17 amino acids. With V trimmed by 1 base and J by 8 bases, 13 bases remained unmatched. TCRdb's table, derived via immunoSEQ multiplex PCR, lists solely in-frame clones and lacks some. The sample lists approximately 510,000 clones; 70% to 80% were seen once. This clonotype originated in a middle-aged woman in good health. Some clones in this sample may be carry-over from other donors' samples. Material: PBMCs. J is TRBJ2-1 and V is TRBV7-2, with 8 bases matching TRBD2. The CDR3 region is CASSLVSGGLVVYEQFF. The CDR3 DNA reads TGTGCCAGCAGCTTAGTGTCGGGGGGACTAGTAGTTTATGAGCAGTTCTTC.